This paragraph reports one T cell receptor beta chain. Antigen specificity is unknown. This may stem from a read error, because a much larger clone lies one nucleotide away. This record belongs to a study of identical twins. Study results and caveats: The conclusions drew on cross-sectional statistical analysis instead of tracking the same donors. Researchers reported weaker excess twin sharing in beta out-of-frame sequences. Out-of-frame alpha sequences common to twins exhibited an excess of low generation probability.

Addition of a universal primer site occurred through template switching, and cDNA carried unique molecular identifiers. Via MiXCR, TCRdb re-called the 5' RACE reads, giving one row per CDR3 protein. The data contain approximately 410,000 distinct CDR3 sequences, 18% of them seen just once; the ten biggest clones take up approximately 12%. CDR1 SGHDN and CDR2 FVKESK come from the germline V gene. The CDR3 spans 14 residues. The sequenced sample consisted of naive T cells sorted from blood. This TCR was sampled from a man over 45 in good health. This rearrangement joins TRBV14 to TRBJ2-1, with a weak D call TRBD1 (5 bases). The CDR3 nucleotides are TGTCCCAGCAGCCAAGATTTAGGGGTCAATGAGCAGTTCTTC. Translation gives CPSSQDLGVNEQFF.